This T cell receptor beta chain was found in a study of identical twins. Findings and limits, study-wide: Invariant cells of the MAIT and iNKT types might have partly distorted the zero-insertion analyses.

CDR1 SGHDT and CDR2 YYEEEE come from the germline V gene. The CDR3 sequence is 16 residues long. The V segment lost 0 bases and the J segment 3 bases; nucleotides outside the gene matches: 6. Remarks on this clonotype: What it binds is unknown.

A universal primer binding site was introduced by template switching. The final cDNA contained unique molecular identifiers. TCRdb re-analysed the 5' RACE reads in MiXCR, keeping a single row per CDR3 protein. The sample includes around 470,000 distinct CDR3 sequences, approximately 14% of them seen just once. These data also formed part of another study, on yellow fever vaccine responses in identical twins. That source notes: Twins' vaccine T cell responses reportedly seemed partly convergent and partly personalized.

This chain joins TRBV5-6 and TRBJ2-3; 8 bases match TRBD2. This sequence was found in a young woman in good health. Sample: CD4+ T cells sorted from blood. This chain's CDR3 is CASSLGTGLVTDTQYF. CDR3 in DNA: TGTGCCAGCAGCTTGGGTACGGGACTAGTGACAGATACGCAGTATTTT. Combining the CDR3 with reference TRBV5-6 and TRBJ2-3 gives the whole variable domain DAGVTQSPTHLIKTRGQQVTLRCSPKSGHDTVSWYQQALGQGPQFIFQYYEEEERQRGNFPDRFSGHQFPNYSSELNVNALLLGDSALYLCASSLGTGLVTDTQYFGPGTRLTVL.